This passage covers 9 T cell receptor beta chains from one sample sequenced in a study of T cell repertoires in cytomegalovirus infection (dated by TCRdb to between 2018 and 2021). This sample was sequenced with an Illumina HiSeq 1500. TCRdb trimmed public reads at Q25 via fastp, called clones via MiXCR and kept in-frame beta chains. A single entry per CDR3 protein holds the most common genes and DNA from its merged rows. This sample has hundreds of thousands of distinct CDR3 sequences in its table, and 29% of those were observed once. The biggest ten clones account for about 19% of the sample. The treatment or condition label on this specimen signifies: in vitro stimulation with specific CMV peptide epitopes to enrich CMV-specific T cells. These receptors' antigens are unknown. The sample consisted of cultured PBMCs, taken from culture after CMV antigen stimulation. The origin of the receptors is a human donor in good health (CMV status not recorded). Some clones in this sample may be carry-over from other donors' samples.

A few counts support this clonotype. The V and J genes are TRBV6-1 and TRBJ2-4; 7 bases agree with TRBD1. The CDR3 sequence is 15 residues long. V dropped 1 base and J dropped 4; count of bases not matched to a gene: 4. The V gene's germline CDR1 is MNHNS and CDR2 SASEGT. The CDR3 reads CASSEETGLKNIQYF. In DNA, the CDR3 is TGTGCCAGCAGTGAAGAGACAGGGCTTAAAAACATTCAGTACTTC.

The chain links TRBV6-6 to TRBJ2-3; 8 nucleotides agree with TRBD2. Germline lookup yields CDR1 MNHNY and CDR2 SVGAGI (reference sequence). This CDR3 has 21 amino acids. V trimming: 0 bases; J trimming: 2 bases; junction bases outside the gene matches: 19. The CDR3 here is CASSYSISGRAGMGDTDTQYF. The CDR3 DNA reads as TGTGCCAGCAGTTACTCGATTTCCGGGAGGGCGGGGATGGGGGACACAGATACGCAGTATTTT.

V usage is TRBV6-5 and J usage is TRBJ2-1, with 10 bases aligning to TRBD2. This CDR3 is built from 14 residues. Germline V CDR1 and CDR2: MNHEY, SVGAGI. V lost 2 bases to trimming and J lost 10 bases; unmatched junction nucleotides: 5. The CDR3 sequence is CASSYGLAGDEQFF. The CDR3 region has the DNA TGTGCCAGCAGTTACGGGCTAGCGGGAGACGAGCAGTTCTTC.

This clonotype was picked up many times. The genes are TRBV7-2 and TRBJ2-2; TRBD1 matches 10 bases. The CDR3 consists of 18 residues. J was trimmed by 0 bases and V by 7 bases; bases with no gene match: 11. Germline V lookup: CDR1 SGHTA, CDR2 FQGNSA. The CDR3, as DNA: TGTGCCAGCACCCAGTCGACAGGGGGCGCTTCGAACACCGGGGAGCTGTTTTTT. Its translation is CASTQSTGGASNTGELFF.

This chain joins TRBV5-4 and TRBJ1-3, with D unresolved. V lost 6 bases and J lost 0, with 10 bases in between. The CDR3 is 14 residues long. Germline loops: CDR1 SGHNT, CDR2 YYREEE (reference sequence). The CDR3 DNA sequence: TGTGCCAGCAAGGACGGGAGCTCTGGAAACACCATATATTTT. Translated: CASKDGSSGNTIYF.

V is TRBV6-1 and J is TRBJ1-5; TRBD1 matches at 7 bases. Per germline, CDR1 MNHNS and CDR2 SASEGT. The CDR3 sequence is 13 residues long. J gave up 7 bases and V 7 bases, and 7 bases lay outside the gene matches. CDR3 DNA sequence: TGTGCCAGCACCTTGACAGGGTACCAGCCCCAGCATTTT. Protein product: CASTLTGYQPQHF.

This clonotype was counted only a few times. The CDR3 DNA reads TGTGCCAGCCGGGGGGCATGGACTGAAGCTTTCTTT. Amino acids: CASRGAWTEAFF. The chain couples TRBV19 to TRBJ1-1; possible D gene TRBD1, 6 bases. The CDR3 is 12 residues long. Germline CDR1 LNHDA, CDR2 SQIVND (reference sequence). The V and J ends lost 9 bases and 5 bases respectively, with 13 bases between them.

The chain couples TRBV30 to TRBJ1-5; D unclear. V lost 1 base and J lost 3, with 7 bases in between. The germline V gene encodes CDR1 GTSNPN and CDR2 SVGIG (reference sequence). CDR3 length equals 13 residues. The CDR3 sequence: CAWSARINQPQHF. The DNA of the CDR3 is TGTGCCTGGAGTGCCCGGATCAATCAGCCCCAGCATTTT.

This chain joins TRBV12-3 or TRBV12-4 and TRBJ2-7, with 12 bases fitting TRBD2. Trimming at V came to 6 bases and at J to 5 bases, leaving 5 bases not matched to a gene. CDR3 length: 14 amino acids. The CDR3 region is CASRSSGGAHEQYF. As DNA, the CDR3 is TGTGCCAGCAGGTCTAGCGGGGGGGCGCACGAGCAGTACTTC.